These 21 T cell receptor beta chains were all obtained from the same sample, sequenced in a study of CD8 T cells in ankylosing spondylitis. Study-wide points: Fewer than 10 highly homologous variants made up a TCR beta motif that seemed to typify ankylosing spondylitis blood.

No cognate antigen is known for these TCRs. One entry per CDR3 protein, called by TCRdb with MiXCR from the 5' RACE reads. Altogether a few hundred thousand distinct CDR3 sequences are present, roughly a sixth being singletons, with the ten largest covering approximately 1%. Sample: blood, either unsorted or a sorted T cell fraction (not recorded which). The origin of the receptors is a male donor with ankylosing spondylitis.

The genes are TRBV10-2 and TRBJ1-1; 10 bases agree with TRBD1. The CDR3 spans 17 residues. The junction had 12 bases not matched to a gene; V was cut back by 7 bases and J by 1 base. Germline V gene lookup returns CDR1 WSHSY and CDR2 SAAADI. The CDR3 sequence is CASTKTGTGAQNTEAFF. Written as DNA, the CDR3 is TGCGCCAGCACTAAAACCGGGACAGGGGCACAGAACACTGAAGCTTTCTTT.

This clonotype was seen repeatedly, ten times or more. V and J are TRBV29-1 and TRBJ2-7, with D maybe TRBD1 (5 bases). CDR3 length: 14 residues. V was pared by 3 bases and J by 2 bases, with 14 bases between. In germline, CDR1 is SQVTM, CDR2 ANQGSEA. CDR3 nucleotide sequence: TGCAGCGTTGAGAGTCGACAGATTACCTACGAGCAGTACTTC. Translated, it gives CSVESRQITYEQYF.

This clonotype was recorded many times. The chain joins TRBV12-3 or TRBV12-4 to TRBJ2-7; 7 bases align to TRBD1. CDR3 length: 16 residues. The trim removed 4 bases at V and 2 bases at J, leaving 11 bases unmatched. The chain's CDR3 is CASSSKQGLPTYEQYF. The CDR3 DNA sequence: TGTGCCAGCAGTTCCAAACAGGGGTTACCCACCTACGAGCAGTACTTC.

CDR3 DNA sequence: TGTGCCAGCAGCTCGCCGGGACAGGCGGACGGGTTGAGACTGTTTTTT. Its translation: CASSSPGQADGLRLFF. The chain couples TRBV5-8 to TRBJ1-4, with 8 bases that match TRBD1. Trimming cost V 3 bases and J 13 bases; bases outside gene matches: 17. The germline CDR1 and CDR2 sequences are SGHTS and YDEGEE. The CDR3 covers 16 residues.

CDR3 loop: CASSARGVPNEQFF. CDR3 DNA sequence: TGTGCCAGCAGCGCCCGGGGGGTCCCCAATGAGCAGTTCTTC. The chain carries TRBV6-1 and TRBJ2-1, with 7 positions matching TRBD2. V was pared by 6 bases and J by 6 bases, with 8 bases of the junction left unmatched. The CDR3 consists of 14 residues. Germline V gene lookup returns CDR1 MNHNS and CDR2 SASEGT.

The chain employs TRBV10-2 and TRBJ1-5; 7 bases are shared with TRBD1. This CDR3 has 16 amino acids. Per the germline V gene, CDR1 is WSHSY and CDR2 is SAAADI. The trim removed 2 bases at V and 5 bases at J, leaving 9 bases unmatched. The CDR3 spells CASSEPSRTGDQPQHF. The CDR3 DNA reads TGCGCCAGCAGTGAGCCTTCCCGTACAGGGGATCAGCCCCAGCATTTT.

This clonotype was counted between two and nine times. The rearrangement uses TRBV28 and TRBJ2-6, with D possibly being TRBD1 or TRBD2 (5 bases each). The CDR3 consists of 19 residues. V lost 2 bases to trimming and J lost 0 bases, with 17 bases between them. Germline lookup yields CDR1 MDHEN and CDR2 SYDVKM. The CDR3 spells CASSLSSGRDLSGANVLTF. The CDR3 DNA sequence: TGTGCCAGCAGTTTAAGCTCGGGCAGGGACCTCTCTGGGGCCAACGTCCTGACTTTC.

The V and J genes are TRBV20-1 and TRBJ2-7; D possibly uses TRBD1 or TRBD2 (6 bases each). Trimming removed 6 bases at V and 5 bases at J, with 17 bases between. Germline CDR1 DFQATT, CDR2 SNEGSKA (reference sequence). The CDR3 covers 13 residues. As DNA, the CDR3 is TGCAGTGCAGGGGGGAGTAGACGGAACGAGCAGTACTTC. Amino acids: CSAGGSRRNEQYF.

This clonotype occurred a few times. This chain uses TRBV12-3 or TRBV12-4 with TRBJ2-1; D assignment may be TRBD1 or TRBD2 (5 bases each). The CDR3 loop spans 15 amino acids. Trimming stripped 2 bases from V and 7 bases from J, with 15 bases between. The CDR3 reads CASSLRSGSRNEQFF. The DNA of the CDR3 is TGTGCCAGCAGTTTAAGGTCAGGGAGTCGTAATGAGCAGTTCTTC.

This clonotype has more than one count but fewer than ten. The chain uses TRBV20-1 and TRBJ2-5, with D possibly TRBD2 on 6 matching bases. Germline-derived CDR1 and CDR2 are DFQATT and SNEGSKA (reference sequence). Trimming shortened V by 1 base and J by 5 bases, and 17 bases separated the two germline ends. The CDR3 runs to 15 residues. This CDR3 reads CSARVSGGIDETQYF. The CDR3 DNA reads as TGCAGTGCTAGAGTATCAGGAGGGATCGATGAGACCCAGTACTTC.

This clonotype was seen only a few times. DNA of the CDR3: TGTGCCAGCAGCTTAGTAGGTCCCAATGAGCAGTTCTTC. It yields the protein CASSLVGPNEQFF. This chain connects TRBV5-6 to TRBJ2-1; no firm D call. Trimming cost V 2 bases and J 6 bases, with 9 bases left between them. The CDR3 contains 13 residues. CDR1 and CDR2 (germline): SGHDT, YYEEEE.

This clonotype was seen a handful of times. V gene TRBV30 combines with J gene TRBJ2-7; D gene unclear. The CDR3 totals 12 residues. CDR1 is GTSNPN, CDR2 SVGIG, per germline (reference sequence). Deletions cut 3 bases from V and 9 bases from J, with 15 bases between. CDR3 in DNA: TGTGCCTGGAGCCTAGGGTCCGTGGGGCAGTACTTC. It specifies CAWSLGSVGQYF.

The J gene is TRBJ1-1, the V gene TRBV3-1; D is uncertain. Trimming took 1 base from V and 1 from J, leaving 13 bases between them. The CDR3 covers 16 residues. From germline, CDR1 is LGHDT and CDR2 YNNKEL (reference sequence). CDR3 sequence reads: CASSQASRQANTEAFF. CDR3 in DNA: TGTGCCAGCAGCCAAGCGTCGCGTCAGGCGAACACTGAAGCTTTCTTT.

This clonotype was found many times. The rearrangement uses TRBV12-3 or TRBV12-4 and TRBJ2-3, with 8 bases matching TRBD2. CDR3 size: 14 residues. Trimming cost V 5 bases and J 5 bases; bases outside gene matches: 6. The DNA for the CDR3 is TGTGCCAGCAGTCGGACTAGCTATTTAGATACGCAGTATTTT. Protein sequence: CASSRTSYLDTQYF.

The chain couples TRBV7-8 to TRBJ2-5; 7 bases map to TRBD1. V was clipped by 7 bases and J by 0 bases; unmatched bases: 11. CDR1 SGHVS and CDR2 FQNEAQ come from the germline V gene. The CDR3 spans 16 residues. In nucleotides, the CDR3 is TGTGCCAGCACCTTCCCCGGGACAGCAAACCAAGAGACCCAGTACTTC. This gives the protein CASTFPGTANQETQYF.

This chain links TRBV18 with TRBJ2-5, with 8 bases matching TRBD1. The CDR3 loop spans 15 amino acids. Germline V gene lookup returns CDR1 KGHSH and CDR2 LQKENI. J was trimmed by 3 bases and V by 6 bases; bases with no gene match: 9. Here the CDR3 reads CASSPYRGSEETQYF. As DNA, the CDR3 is TGTGCCAGCTCCCCCTACAGGGGGAGCGAAGAGACCCAGTACTTC. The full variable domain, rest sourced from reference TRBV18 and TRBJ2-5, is NAGVMQNPRHLVRRRGQEARLRCSPMKGHSHVYWYRQLPEEGLKFMVYLQKENIIDESGMPKERFSAEFPKEGPSILRIQQVVRGDSAAYFCASSPYRGSEETQYFGPGTRLLVL.

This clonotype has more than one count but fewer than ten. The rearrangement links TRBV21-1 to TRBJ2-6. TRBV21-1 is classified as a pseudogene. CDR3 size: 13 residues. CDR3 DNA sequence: TGTGCCAATCCCAACTCTGGGGCCAACGTCCTGACTTTC. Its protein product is CANPNSGANVLTF.

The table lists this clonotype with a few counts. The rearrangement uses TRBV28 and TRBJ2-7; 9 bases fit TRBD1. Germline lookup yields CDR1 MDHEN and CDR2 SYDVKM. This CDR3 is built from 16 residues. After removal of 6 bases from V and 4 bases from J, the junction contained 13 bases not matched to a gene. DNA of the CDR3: TGTGCCAGCAGCCGACAGGGGGGCAGCGGCCTATACGAGCAGTACTTC. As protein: CASSRQGGSGLYEQYF.

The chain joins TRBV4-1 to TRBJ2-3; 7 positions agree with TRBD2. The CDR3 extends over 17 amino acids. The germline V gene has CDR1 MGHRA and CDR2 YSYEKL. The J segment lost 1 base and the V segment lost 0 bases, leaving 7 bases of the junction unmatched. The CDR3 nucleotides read TGCGCCAGCAGCCAAGATCGGCTAGCGGATCGCACAGATACGCAGTATTTT. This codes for CASSQDRLADRTDTQYF.

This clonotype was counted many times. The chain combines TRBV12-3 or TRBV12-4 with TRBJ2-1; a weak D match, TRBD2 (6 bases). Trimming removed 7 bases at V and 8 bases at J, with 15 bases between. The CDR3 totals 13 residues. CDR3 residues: CASTGTVWDEQFF. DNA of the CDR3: TGTGCCAGCACCGGGACTGTCTGGGATGAGCAGTTCTTC.

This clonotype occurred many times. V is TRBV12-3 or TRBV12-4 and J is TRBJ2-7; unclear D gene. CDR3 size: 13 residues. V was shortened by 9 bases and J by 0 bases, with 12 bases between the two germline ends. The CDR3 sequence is CASSRIHSYEQYF. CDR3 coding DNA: TGTGCCAGTTCCAGGATTCACTCCTACGAGCAGTACTTC.